This T cell receptor (beta chain) comes out of a study of Ad26.COV2.S vaccination and SARS-CoV-2 variants. The table lists this clone with a count of one. The data were produced by immunoSEQ multiplex PCR, yet TCRdb's version contains in-frame clones alone and is incomplete. The sample has around 450,000 clones; about 89% are singletons. This CDR3 region has 13 residues. Germline CDR1 reads GTSNPN; CDR2 reads SVGIG (reference sequence). The germline V and J ends were trimmed by 8 bases and 6 bases, with 14 bases remaining between them. Described treatment: roughly 20 received Ad26.COV2.S at low or high dose, single or two shots; several received placebo; per-sample allocation not given. Day 63 following the first vaccine or placebo injection was when the samples were taken. This Boston cohort included adults aged 18-55 years.

The chain employs TRBV30 and TRBJ1-6, with D perhaps TRBD1 (5 bases). This clonotype originated in a person between 18 and 60 years old who received the Ad26.COV2.S COVID-19 vaccine or a placebo. This material consisted of peripheral blood, taken in a trial of Ad26.COV2.S vaccine versus placebo. CDR3: CAGLEGVNSPLHF. Written as DNA, the CDR3 is TGTGCCGGGCTCGAAGGGGTTAATTCACCCCTCCACTTT.